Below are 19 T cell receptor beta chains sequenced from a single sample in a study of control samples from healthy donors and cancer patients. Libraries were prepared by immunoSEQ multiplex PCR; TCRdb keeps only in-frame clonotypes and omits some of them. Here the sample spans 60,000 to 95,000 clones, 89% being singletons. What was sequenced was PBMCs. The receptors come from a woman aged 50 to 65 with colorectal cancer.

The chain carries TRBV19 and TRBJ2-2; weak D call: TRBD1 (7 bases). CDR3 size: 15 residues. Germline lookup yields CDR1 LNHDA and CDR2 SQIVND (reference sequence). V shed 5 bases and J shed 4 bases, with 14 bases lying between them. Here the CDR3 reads CASSRGTASTGELFF. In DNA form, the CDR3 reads TGTGCCAGTAGTCGCGGGACAGCAAGCACCGGGGAGCTGTTTTTT.

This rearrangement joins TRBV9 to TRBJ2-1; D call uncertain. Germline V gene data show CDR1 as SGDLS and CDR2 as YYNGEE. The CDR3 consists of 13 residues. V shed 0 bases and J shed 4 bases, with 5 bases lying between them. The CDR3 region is CASSVGEYNEQFF. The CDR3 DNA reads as TGTGCCAGCAGCGTAGGCGAATACAATGAGCAGTTCTTC. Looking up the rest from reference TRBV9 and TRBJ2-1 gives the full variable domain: DSGVTQTPKHLITATGQRVTLRCSPRSGDLSVYWYQQSLDQGLQFLIQYYNGEERAKGNILERFSAQQFPDLHSELNLSSLELGDSALYFCASSVGEYNEQFFGPGTRLTVL.

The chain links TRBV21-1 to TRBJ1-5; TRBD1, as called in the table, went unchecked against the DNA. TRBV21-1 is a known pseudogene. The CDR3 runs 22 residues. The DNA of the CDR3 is TGTGCCAGCACCCCGTCAAGACCGGGACAGGGAATAAGGAGCCTTAGCAATCAGCCCCAGCATTTT. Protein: CASTPSRPGQGIRSLSNQPQHF.

The CDR3 DNA reads as TGCGCCAGCAGCCAAGATCGGGGGAACTATGGCTACACCTTC. It codes for CASSQDRGNYGYTF. The chain recombines TRBV4-3 with TRBJ1-2; perhaps TRBD1 as D (5 bases). Germline CDR1 reads LGHNA; CDR2 reads YSLEER. With 0 bases removed from V and 2 bases from J, the gap between germline ends came to 7 bases. The CDR3 is 14 residues long.

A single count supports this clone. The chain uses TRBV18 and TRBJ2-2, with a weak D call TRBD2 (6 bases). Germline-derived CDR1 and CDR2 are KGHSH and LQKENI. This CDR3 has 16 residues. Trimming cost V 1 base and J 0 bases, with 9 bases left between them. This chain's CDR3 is CASSPRRGANTGELFF. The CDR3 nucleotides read TGTGCCAGCTCACCACGGAGGGGCGCGAACACCGGGGAGCTGTTTTTT.

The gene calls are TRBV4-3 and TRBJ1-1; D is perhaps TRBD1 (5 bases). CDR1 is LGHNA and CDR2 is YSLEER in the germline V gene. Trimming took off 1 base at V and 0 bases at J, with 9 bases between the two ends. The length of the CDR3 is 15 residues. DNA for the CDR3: TGCGCCAGCAGCCAAGGCCAGGGAATGAACACTGAAGCTTTCTTT. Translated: CASSQGQGMNTEAFF.

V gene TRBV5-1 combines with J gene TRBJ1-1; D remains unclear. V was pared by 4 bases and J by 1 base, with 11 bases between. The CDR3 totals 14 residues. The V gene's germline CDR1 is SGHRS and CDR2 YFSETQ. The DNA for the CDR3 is TGCGCCAGCAGCCCGTATTCAGGGAACACTGAAGCTTTCTTT. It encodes CASSPYSGNTEAFF.

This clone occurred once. CDR3 sequence reads: CASSTPGTAVAEAFF. As DNA, the CDR3 is TGTGCCAGCAGCACCCCCGGGACGGCGGTCGCTGAAGCTTTCTTT. The chain uses TRBV21-1 and TRBJ1-1. TRBV21-1 is termed a pseudogene. The length of the CDR3 is 15 residues.

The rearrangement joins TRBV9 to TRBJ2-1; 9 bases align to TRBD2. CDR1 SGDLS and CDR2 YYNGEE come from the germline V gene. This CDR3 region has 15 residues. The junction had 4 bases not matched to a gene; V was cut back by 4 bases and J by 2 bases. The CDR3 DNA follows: TGTGCCAGCAGCCTCAGCGGGGGGCCCTACAATGAGCAGTTCTTC. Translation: CASSLSGGPYNEQFF. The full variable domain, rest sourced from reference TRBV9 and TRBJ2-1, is DSGVTQTPKHLITATGQRVTLRCSPRSGDLSVYWYQQSLDQGLQFLIQYYNGEERAKGNILERFSAQQFPDLHSELNLSSLELGDSALYFCASSLSGGPYNEQFFGPGTRLTVL.

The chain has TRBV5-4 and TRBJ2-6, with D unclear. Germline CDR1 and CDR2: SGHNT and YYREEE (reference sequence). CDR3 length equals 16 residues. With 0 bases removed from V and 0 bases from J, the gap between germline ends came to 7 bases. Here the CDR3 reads CASSLGGFSGANVLTF. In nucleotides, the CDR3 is TGTGCCAGCAGCTTGGGAGGATTCTCTGGGGCCAACGTCCTGACTTTC.

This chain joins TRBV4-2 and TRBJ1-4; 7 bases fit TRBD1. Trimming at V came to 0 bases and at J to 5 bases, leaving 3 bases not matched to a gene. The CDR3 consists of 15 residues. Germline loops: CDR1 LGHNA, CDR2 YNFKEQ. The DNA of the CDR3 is TGTGCCAGCAGCCAAGAGTCGACAGGGAATGAAAAACTGTTTTTT. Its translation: CASSQESTGNEKLFF.

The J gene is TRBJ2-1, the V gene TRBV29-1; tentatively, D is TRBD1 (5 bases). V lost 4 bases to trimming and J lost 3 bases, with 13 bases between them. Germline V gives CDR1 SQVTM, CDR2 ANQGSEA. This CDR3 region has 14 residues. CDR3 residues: CSVVGAGNYNEQFF. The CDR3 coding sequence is TGCAGCGTTGTTGGGGCTGGTAACTACAATGAGCAGTTCTTC.

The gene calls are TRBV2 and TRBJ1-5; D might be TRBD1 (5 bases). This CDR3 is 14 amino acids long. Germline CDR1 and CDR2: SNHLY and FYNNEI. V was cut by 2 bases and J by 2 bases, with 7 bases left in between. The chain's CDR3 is CASSESGGNQPQHF. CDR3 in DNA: TGTGCCAGCAGTGAATCGGGGGGCAATCAGCCCCAGCATTTT.

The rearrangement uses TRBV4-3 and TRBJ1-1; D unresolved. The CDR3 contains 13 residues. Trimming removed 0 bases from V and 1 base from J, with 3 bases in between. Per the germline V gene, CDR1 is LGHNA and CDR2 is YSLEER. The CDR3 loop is CASSQDPNTEAFF. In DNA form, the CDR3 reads TGCGCCAGCAGCCAAGATCCGAACACTGAAGCTTTCTTT.

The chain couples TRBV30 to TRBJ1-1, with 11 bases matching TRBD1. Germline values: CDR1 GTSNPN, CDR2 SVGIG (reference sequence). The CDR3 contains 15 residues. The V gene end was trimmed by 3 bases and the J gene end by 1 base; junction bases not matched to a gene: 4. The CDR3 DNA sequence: TGTGCCTGGAGCCAAGGACAGGGGGCGAACACTGAAGCTTTCTTT. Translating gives CAWSQGQGANTEAFF.

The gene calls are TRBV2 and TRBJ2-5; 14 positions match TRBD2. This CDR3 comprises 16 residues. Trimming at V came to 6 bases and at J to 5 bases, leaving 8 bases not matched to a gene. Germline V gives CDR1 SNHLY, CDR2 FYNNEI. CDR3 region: CASRAGLAGVWETQYF. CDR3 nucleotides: TGTGCCAGCAGGGCGGGACTAGCGGGGGTTTGGGAGACCCAGTACTTC.

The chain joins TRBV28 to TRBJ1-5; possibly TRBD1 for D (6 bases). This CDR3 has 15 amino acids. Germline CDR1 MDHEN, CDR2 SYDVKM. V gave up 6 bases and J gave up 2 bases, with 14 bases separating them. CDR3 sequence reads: CASSPQGMGNQPQHF. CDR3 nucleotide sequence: TGTGCCAGCAGCCCACAGGGAATGGGCAATCAGCCCCAGCATTTT.

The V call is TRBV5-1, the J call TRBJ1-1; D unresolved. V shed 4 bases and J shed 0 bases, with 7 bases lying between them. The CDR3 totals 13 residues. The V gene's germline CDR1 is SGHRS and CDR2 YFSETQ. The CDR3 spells CASSPGLNTEAFF. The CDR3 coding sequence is TGCGCCAGCAGCCCGGGCCTGAACACTGAAGCTTTCTTT.

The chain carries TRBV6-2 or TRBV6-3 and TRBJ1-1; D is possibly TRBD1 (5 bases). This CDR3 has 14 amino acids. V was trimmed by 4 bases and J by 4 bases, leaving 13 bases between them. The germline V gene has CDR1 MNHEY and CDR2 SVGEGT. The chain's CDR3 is CASSSPREGTEAFF. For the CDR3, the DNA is TGTGCCAGCAGTTCCCCCAGGGAGGGCACTGAAGCTTTCTTT.